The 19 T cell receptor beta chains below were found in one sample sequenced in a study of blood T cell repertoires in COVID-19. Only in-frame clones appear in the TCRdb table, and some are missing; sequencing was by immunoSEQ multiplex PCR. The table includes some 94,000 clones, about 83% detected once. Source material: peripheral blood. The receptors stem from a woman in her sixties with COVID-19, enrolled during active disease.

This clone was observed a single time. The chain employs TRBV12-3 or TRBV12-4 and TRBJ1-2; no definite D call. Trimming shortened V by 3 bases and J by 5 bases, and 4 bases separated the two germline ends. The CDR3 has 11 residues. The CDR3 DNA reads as TGTGCCAGCAGTTTTAGATATGGCTACACCTTC. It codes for CASSFRYGYTF.

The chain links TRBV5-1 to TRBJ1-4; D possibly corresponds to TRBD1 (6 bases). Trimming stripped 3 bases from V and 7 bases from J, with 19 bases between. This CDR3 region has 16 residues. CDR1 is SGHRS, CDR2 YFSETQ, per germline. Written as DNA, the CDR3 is TGCGCCAGCAGCTCCAGTGGTCAGGGGCCGGGTGAAAAACTGTTTTTT. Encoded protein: CASSSSGQGPGEKLFF.

In DNA form, the CDR3 reads TGTGCCAGCAGCCCTCCAGGGTATGGCTACACCTTC. Protein: CASSPPGYGYTF. The V and J genes are TRBV3-1 (or the pseudogene TRBV3-2) and TRBJ1-2, with D possibly matching TRBD1 (5 bases). The CDR3 runs to 12 residues. The V and J ends lost 4 bases and 5 bases respectively, with 8 bases between them. Germline V lookup: CDR1 LGHDT, CDR2 YNNKEL (reference sequence).

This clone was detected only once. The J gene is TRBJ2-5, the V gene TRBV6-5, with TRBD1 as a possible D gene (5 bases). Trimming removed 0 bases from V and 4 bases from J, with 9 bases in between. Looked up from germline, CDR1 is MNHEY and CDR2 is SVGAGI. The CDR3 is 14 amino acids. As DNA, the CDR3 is TGTGCCAGCAGTTACTCAGCCCAGGGAGAGACCCAGTACTTC. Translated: CASSYSAQGETQYF.

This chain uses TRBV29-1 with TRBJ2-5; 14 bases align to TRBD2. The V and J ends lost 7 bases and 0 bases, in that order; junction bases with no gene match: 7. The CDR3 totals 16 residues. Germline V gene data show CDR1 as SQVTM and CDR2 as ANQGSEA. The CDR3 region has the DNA TGCAGCGGGAAGGGACTAGCGGGAGCCTACCAAGAGACCCAGTACTTC. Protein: CSGKGLAGAYQETQYF.

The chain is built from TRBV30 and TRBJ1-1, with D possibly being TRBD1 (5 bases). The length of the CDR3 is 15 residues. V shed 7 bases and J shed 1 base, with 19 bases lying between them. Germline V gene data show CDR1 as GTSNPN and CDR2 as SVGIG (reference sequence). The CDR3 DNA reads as TGTGCCTCTCGGACACCCAGCGGGGGGAACACTGAAGCTTTCTTT. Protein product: CASRTPSGGNTEAFF.

The DNA of the CDR3 is TGTGCCAGCAGCCAAGACACTCACGGGGAGCTGTTTTTT. Translated: CASSQDTHGELFF. The J gene is TRBJ2-2, the V gene TRBV4-2; no definite D call. The CDR3 contains 13 residues. The ends were cut back, 0 bases at V and 7 bases at J, with 6 bases in the middle. The germline CDR1 and CDR2 sequences are LGHNA and YNFKEQ.

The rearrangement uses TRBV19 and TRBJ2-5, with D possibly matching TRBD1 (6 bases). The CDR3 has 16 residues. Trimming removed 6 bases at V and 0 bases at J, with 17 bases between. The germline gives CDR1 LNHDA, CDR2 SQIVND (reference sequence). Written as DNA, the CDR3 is TGTGCCAGTAGACCCCGAGGGACACCTAACCAAGAGACCCAGTACTTC. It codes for CASRPRGTPNQETQYF.

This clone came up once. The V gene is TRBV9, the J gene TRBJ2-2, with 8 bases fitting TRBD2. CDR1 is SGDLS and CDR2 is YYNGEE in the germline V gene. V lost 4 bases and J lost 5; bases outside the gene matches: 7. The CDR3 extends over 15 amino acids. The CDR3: CASSPRGGQTGELFF. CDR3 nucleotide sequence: TGTGCCAGCAGCCCTCGGGGGGGGCAGACCGGGGAGCTGTTTTTT.

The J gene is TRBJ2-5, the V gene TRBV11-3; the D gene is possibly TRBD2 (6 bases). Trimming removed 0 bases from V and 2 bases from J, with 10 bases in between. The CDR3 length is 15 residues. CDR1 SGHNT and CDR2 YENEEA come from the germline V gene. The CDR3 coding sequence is TGTGCCAGCAGCTTAGATGGGACTGAACAAGAGACCCAGTACTTC. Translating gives CASSLDGTEQETQYF.

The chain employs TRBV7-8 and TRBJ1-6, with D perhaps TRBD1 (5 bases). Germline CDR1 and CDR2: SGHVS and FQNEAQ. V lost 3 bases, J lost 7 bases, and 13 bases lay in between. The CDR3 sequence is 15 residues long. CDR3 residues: CASSFGHQENSPLHF. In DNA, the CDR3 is TGTGCCAGCAGCTTTGGACACCAGGAAAATTCACCCCTCCACTTT.

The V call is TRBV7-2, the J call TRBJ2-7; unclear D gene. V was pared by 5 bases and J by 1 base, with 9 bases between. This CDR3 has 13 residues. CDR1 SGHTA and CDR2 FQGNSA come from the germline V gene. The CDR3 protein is CASSLQWSYEQYF. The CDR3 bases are TGTGCCAGCAGCCTTCAGTGGTCCTACGAGCAGTACTTC.

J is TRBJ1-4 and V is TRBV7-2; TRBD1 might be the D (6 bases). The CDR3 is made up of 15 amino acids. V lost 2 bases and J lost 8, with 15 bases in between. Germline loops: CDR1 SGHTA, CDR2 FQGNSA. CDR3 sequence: CASSLTGQSAEKLFF. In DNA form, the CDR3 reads TGTGCCAGCAGCTTAACAGGACAGTCCGCAGAAAAACTGTTTTTT.

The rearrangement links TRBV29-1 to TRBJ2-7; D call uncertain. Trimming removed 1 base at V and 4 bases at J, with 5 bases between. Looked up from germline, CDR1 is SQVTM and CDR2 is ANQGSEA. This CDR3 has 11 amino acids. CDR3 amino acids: CSVEGQYEQYF. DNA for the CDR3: TGCAGCGTTGAAGGGCAGTACGAGCAGTACTTC.

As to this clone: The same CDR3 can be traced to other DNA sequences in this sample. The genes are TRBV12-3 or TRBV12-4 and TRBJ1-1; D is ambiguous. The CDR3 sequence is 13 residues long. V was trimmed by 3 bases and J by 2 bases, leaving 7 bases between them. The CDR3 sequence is CASSFSVNTEAFF. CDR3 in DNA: TGTGCCAGCAGTTTTAGCGTAAACACTGAAGCTTTCTTT.

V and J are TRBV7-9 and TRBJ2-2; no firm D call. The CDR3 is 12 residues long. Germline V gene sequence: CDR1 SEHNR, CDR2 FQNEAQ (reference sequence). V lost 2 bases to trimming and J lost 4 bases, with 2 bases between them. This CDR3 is CASSLRTGELFF. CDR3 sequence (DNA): TGTGCCAGCAGCTTACGCACCGGGGAGCTGTTTTTT.

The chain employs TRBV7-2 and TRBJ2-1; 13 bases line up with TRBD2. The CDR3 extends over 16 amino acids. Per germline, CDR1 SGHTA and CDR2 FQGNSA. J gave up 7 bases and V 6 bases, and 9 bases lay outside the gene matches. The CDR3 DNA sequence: TGTGCCAGCAGAACTAGCGGGGGGGCCGATCGGAATGAGCAGTTCTTC. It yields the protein CASRTSGGADRNEQFF.

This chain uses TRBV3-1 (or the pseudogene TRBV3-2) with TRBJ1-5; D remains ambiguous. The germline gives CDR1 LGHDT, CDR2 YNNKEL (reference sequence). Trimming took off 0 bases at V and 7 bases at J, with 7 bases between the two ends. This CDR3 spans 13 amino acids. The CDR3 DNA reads TGTGCCAGCAGCCAAGAGTCTTCCCAGCCCCAGCATTTT. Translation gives CASSQESSQPQHF.

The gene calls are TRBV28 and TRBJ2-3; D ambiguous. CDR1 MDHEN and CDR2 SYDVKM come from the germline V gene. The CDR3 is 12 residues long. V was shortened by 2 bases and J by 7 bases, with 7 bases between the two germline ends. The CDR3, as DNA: TGTGCCAGCAGTTTAGGGCAGAATACGCAGTATTTT. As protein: CASSLGQNTQYF.